The following is a T cell receptor (beta chain) sequence with its context. Study processing details: Amplified reference gene primers provided the basis for estimating nucleated cell counts. Libraries were prepared by immunoSEQ multiplex PCR; TCRdb keeps only in-frame clonotypes and omits some of them. The V and J calls and clone size were taken over from that table, and D and trimming were inferred from the DNA. Of 160,000 or so clones in the sample, 80% to 90% were seen once. This specimen comes from a study of blood T cell repertoires in COVID-19. Study in general: COVID-19 samples, acute and convalescent, were from the United States, Italy and Spain. Nucleic acid was either cDNA or gDNA, and it came from T cells, B-cell-depleted T cells, or PBMCs.

V shed 4 bases and J shed 14 bases, with 21 bases lying between them. Germline loops: CDR1 SNHLY, CDR2 FYNNEI. The CDR3 is made up of 15 amino acids. V and J are TRBV2 and TRBJ1-6; D is unclear. The sequence derives from a woman between 40 and 50 years old with acute or convalescent COVID-19. Input material: peripheral blood. CDR3 protein: CASSVESPLGRSLHF. CDR3 coding DNA: TGTGCCAGCAGTGTAGAGTCCCCTCTTGGCAGGTCCCTCCACTTT.